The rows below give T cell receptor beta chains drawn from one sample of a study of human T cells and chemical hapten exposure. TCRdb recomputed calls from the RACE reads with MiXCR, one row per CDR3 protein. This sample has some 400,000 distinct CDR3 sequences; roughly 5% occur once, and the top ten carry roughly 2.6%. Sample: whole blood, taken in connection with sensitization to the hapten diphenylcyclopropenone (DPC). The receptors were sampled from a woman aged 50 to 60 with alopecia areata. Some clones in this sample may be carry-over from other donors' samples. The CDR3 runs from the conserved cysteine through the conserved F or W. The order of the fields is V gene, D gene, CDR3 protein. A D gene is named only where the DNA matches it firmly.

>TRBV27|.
CASSLSTETASYEQYF
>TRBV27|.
CASSPGERKQYF
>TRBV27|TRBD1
CASSATGGFYEQYF
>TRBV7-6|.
CASSAYTGTPGELFF
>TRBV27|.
CASSLGSGPYEQYF
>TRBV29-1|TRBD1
CSVEGTGDTEAFF
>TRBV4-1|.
CASSQETGRDWTEAFF
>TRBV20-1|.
CSATQGNQPQHF
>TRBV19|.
CASTPGARTGELFF
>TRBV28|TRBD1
CASSSPGTGGEAYTF
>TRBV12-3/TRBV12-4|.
CASHRGKANTEAFF
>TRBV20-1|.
CSARAILLYEQYF
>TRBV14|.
CASSQELNTGELFF
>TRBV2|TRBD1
CASSEVGARQGRGEQYF
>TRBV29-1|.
CSGTGSGELFF
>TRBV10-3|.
CAISEGQGFGYNSPLHF
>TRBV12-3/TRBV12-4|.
CASDGGPGANVLTF
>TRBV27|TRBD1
CATLTRQGAFTGELFF
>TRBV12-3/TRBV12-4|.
CASSAGPQGPQHF
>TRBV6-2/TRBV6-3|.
CASSYSGRRNSPLHF
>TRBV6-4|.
CASSDSMRANVLTF
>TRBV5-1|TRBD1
CASSFGTDTTNEKLFF
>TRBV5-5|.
CASSFEGTYEQYF
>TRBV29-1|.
CSVGRVMNTEAFF
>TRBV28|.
CASSLMESSYNEQFF
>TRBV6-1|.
CASWTVYSNQPQHF
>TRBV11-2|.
CASSPPSAQETQYF
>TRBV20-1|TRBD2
CSARDLNGRAPYEQYF
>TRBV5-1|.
CASSNPGGGDTQYF
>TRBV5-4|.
CASSLGGELNTEAFF
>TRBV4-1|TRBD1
CASSLNPGTAYEQYF
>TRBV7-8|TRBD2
CASSLWTSGDAEQYF
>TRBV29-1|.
CSAQSGANVLTF
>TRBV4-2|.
CASSQIGGQDTQYF
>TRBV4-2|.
CASSQDYNGMNTEAFF